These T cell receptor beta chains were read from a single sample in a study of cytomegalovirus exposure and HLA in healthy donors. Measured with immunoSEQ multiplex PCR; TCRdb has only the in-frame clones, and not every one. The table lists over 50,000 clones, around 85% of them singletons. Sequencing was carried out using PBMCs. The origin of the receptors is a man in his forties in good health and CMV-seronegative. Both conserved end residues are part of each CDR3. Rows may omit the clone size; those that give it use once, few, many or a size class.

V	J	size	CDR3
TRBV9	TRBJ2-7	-	CASSARARQGAQYF
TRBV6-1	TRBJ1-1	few	CASRPKTGAAEAFF
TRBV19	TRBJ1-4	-	CASTTGGPNEKLFF
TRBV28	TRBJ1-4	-	CASSAPGDGHEKLFF
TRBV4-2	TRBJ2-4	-	CASSQGQGAAKNIQYF
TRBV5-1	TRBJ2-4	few	CASSRTIGGGEVGQGKNIQYF
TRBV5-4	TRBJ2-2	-	CASSLPGQMNTGELFF
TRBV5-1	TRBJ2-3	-	CASRKDSPSTDTQYF
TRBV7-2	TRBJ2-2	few	CASSRDRVDTGELFF
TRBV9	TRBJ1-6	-	CASSAGQGTAYNSPLHF
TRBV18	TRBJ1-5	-	CASSPPGQGSDQPQHF
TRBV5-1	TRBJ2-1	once	CASSLGPWAGGDEQFF
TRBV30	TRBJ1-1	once	CAWTKTVIRSTEAFF
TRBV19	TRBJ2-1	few	CASSGSGVRRSDEQFF
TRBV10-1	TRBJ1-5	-	CASADRHSNQPQHF
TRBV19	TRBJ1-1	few	CASSIMTATEAFF
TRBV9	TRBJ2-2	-	CASSVNPGQGSGELFF
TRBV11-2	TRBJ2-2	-	CASSLDSGGYTGELFF
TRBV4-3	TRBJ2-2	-	CASSQEGLVVGELFF
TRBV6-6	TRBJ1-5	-	CASNRETGHWNQPQHF
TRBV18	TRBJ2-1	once	CASSPQSVGILGHSSSGQFF
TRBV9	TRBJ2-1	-	CASSKGSGGAVIYNEQFF
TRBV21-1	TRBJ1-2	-	CASSDLPVQGAYGYTF
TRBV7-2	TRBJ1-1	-	CASSQSTGNEAFF
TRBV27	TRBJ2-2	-	CASSYSLLNTGELFF
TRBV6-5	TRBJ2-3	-	CASSYGSQGSTDTQYF
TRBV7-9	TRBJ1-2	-	CASSFASGGNYGYTF
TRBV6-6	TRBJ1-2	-	CASSYGLGTGYGYTF
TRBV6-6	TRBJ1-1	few	CASRRSQAVEAFF
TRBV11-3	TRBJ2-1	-	CASSLELAGANEQFF
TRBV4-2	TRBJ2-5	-	CASSLMGRGDSQETQYF
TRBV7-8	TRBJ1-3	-	CASSLSAGLLNTIYF
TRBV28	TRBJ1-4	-	CASKDRANEKLFF
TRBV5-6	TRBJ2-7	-	CASSPDRGGHEQYF
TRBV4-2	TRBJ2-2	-	CASSQGVGQRGELFF
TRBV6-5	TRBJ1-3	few	CASSRDSRGNTIYF
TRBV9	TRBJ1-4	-	CASSVLSNEKLFF
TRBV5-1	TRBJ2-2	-	CASSIYQGSGELFF
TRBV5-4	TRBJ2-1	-	CASSSGGARNEQFF
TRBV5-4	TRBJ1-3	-	CASSPTQGNTIYF
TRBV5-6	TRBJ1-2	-	CASSVDSSFGYTF